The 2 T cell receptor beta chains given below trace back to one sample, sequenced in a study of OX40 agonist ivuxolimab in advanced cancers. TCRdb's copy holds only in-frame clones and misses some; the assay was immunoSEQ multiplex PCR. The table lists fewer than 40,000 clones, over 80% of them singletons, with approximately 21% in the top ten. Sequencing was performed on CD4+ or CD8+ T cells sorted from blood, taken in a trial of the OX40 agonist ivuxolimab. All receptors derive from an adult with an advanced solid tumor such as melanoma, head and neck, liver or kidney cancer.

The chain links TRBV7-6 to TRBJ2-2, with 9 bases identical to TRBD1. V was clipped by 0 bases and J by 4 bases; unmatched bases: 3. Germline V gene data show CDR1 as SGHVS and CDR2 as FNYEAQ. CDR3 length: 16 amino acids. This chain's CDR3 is CASSLAGQGGTGELFF. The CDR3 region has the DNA TGTGCCAGCAGCTTAGCGGGACAGGGCGGCACCGGGGAGCTGTTTTTT. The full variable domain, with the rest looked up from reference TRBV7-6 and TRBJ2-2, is GAGVSQSPRYKVTKRGQDVALRCDPISGHVSLYWYRQALGQGPEFLTYFNYEAQQDKSGLPNDRFSAERPEGSISTLTIQRTEQRDSAMYRCASSLAGQGGTGELFFGEGSRLTVL.

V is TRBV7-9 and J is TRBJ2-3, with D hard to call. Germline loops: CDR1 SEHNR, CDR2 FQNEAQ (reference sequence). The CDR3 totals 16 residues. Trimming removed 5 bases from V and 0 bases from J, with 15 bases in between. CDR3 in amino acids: CASSLRVAGSTDTQYF. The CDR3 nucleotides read TGTGCCAGCAGCCTCAGAGTGGCTGGTAGCACAGATACGCAGTATTTT.